This T cell receptor beta chain was captured in a study of shared clonotypes between healthy human individuals. At the level of the study: In total, the donors were two women and a few men aged 18 to 49. Study conclusions and caveats: An effect of sequencing depth on clonotype sharing among donors was expected. Only blood was sampled, and tissue TCR repertoires likely differ from blood ones.

Sequencing used immunoSEQ multiplex PCR; TCRdb keeps in-frame clones, though not all of them. The table lists some 500,000 clones, around 77% of them singletons. With respect to this clone: What it binds is not known.

The sequenced sample consisted of PBMCs. The receptor was isolated from a woman aged 40-49 years in good health. Some clones in this sample may be carry-over from other donors' samples.

CDR3 region: CSVARGFSYEQYF. DNA for the CDR3: TGCAGCGTTGCTAGGGGCTTCTCCTACGAGCAGTACTTC. The genes are TRBV29-1 and TRBJ2-7; D is possibly TRBD1 (5 bases). Germline-derived CDR1 and CDR2 are SQVTM and ANQGSEA. V lost 4 bases and J lost 0, with 10 bases in between. The CDR3 consists of 13 residues.